This record covers a single T cell receptor beta chain. Its antigen remains unidentified. These data come from a study of T cell responses to AZD1222 COVID-19 vaccine. Repertoires were generated with immunoSEQ multiplex PCR, while TCRdb's copy carries only in-frame clones and drops some. This sample yields some 100,000 clones, of which around 90% are seen a single time; around 15% belongs to the top ten. Findings and caveats of the study: Nearly half of the spike-specific TCRs reportedly recognize variant regions that carry no mutations. Baseline seropositivity characterized only a handful of AZD1222 recipients. Clonal diversity was possibly underestimated, and white British individuals and females predominated among donors.

Sequencing was performed on peripheral blood, taken on day 0 of AZD1222 vaccination. The TCR sequence derives from an adult in good health.

The CDR3 nucleotides are TGTGCCAGCAGCCGCGGGAGTTTCGATGAGCAGTTCTTC. It is translated as CASSRGSFDEQFF. The rearrangement joins TRBV7-9 to TRBJ2-1; 7 bases line up with TRBD2. The CDR3 has 13 residues. In germline, CDR1 is SEHNR, CDR2 FQNEAQ (reference sequence). Germline trimming cut 5 bases from V and 8 bases from J; bases unmatched to any gene: 6.